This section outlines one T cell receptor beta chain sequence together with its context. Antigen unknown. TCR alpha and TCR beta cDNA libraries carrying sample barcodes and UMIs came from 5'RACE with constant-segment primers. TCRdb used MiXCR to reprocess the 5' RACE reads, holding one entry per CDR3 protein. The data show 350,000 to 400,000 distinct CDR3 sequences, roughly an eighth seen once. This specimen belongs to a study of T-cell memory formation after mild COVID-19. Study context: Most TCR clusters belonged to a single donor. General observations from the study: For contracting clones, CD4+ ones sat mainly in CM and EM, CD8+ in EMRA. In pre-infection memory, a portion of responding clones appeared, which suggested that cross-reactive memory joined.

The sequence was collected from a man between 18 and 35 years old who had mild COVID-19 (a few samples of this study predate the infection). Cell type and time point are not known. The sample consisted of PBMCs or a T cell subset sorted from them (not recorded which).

The CDR3 sequence is CSANRGGVTEAFF. DNA for the CDR3: TGCAGTGCTAACAGGGGGGGAGTCACTGAAGCTTTCTTT. The rearrangement uses TRBV20-1 and TRBJ1-1; 8 nucleotides align to TRBD1. Germline trimming cut 4 bases from V and 4 bases from J; bases unmatched to any gene: 5. The CDR3 covers 13 residues. The germline CDR1 and CDR2 sequences are DFQATT and SNEGSKA (reference sequence).